The 25 T cell receptor beta chains in this list originate from one sample, sequenced in a study of STAT3 mutations in large granular lymphocyte leukemia. Study-level findings and limits: Every T-LGLL patient had at least one immunodominant TCRbeta clonotype.

The antigens these receptors bind are not known. Repertoires were generated with immunoSEQ multiplex PCR, while TCRdb's copy carries only in-frame clones and drops some. The profile shows over 10,000 clones, 81% of them singletons. The sequenced sample was peripheral blood mononuclear cells. The source is a man aged 55 to 70 with T-cell large granular lymphocyte leukemia. Some clones in this sample may be carry-over from other donors' samples.

The V and J genes are TRBV7-9 and TRBJ2-7; D is ambiguous. Germline lookup yields CDR1 SEHNR and CDR2 FQNEAQ (reference sequence). CDR3 size: 13 residues. Trimming took off 3 bases at V and 4 bases at J, with 10 bases between the two ends. The CDR3 loop is CASSFAVGYEQYF. CDR3 bases: TGTGCCAGCAGCTTTGCGGTAGGTTACGAGCAGTACTTC.

The rearrangement uses TRBV9 and TRBJ2-1, with TRBD2 as a possible D gene (7 bases). Germline-derived CDR1 and CDR2 are SGDLS and YYNGEE. The CDR3 length is 16 residues. Trimming pared 4 bases from V and 5 bases from J, leaving 19 bases between. The chain's CDR3 is CASSPDPRGGNNEQFF. CDR3 coding DNA: TGTGCCAGCAGCCCGGACCCAAGGGGGGGAAACAATGAGCAGTTCTTC.

This chain uses TRBV6-5 with TRBJ2-5, with 8 bases that match TRBD2. The J segment lost 5 bases and the V segment lost 6 bases, leaving 11 bases of the junction unmatched. There are 15 residues in the CDR3. In germline, CDR1 is MNHEY, CDR2 SVGAGI. CDR3 residues: CASSLSGARGETQYF. CDR3 in DNA: TGTGCCAGCAGCCTTAGCGGGGCAAGGGGGGAGACCCAGTACTTC.

V is TRBV9 and J is TRBJ2-1; 10 bases match TRBD2. With 0 bases clipped from V and 6 bases from J, the junction kept 9 bases outside the gene matches. CDR1 is SGDLS and CDR2 is YYNGEE in the germline V gene. The CDR3 is 17 amino acids. The CDR3 sequence is CASSVELGLAGVNEQFF. Written as DNA, the CDR3 is TGTGCCAGCAGCGTAGAATTAGGGCTAGCGGGAGTCAATGAGCAGTTCTTC.

Concerning this clone itself: Other DNA sequences from this sample encode an identical CDR3 as well. CDR3: CASSYSGTGPYEQYF. The CDR3 DNA reads TGCGCCAGCAGCTATTCCGGGACAGGGCCCTACGAGCAGTACTTC. J is TRBJ2-7 and V is TRBV5-1; TRBD1 agrees at 9 bases. The CDR3 extends over 15 amino acids. Unmatched junction bases numbered 6, after V lost 3 bases and J lost 2 bases. Germline CDR1 SGHRS, CDR2 YFSETQ.

The V call is TRBV29-1, the J call TRBJ2-5; TRBD1 matches at 9 bases. CDR1 is SQVTM, CDR2 ANQGSEA, per germline. This CDR3 is built from 12 residues. Losses at the gene ends were 6 bases for V and 1 base for J; bases not matched to a gene: 0. Here the CDR3 reads CSVQGAQETQYF. CDR3 nucleotides: TGCAGCGTACAGGGGGCCCAAGAGACCCAGTACTTC.

The chain is built from TRBV4-2 and TRBJ2-7, with 13 bases fitting TRBD2. Trimming removed 4 bases from V and 5 bases from J; junction bases left unmatched: 8. This CDR3 region has 16 residues. Germline loops: CDR1 LGHNA, CDR2 YNFKEQ. As DNA, the CDR3 is TGTGCCAGCAGCCTGACGGGACTAGCGGGAATGGACGAGCAGTACTTC. Translating gives CASSLTGLAGMDEQYF.

The chain couples TRBV7-2 to TRBJ2-5, with 15 bases aligning to TRBD2. CDR3 size: 16 residues. The germline V gene encodes CDR1 SGHTA and CDR2 FQGNSA. J lost 5 bases, V lost 5 bases, and 6 bases had no gene match. In DNA, the CDR3 is TGTGCCAGCAGCCCGGGACTAGCGGGAGGACGGGAGACCCAGTACTTC. Its translation is CASSPGLAGGRETQYF.

The chain links TRBV7-2 to TRBJ2-7; 11 bases agree with TRBD2. The CDR3 has 15 residues. The ends lost 5 bases at V and 2 bases at J; junction bases unmatched: 5. Germline loops: CDR1 SGHTA, CDR2 FQGNSA. In DNA, the CDR3 is TGTGCCAGCAGCCTCGGGACTAGCGGACCCTACGAGCAGTACTTC. As protein: CASSLGTSGPYEQYF.

This rearrangement joins TRBV30 to TRBJ1-4, with TRBD1 matching over 9 bases. This CDR3 is 12 amino acids long. Trimming at V came to 5 bases and at J to 7 bases, leaving 2 bases not matched to a gene. CDR1 and CDR2 (germline): GTSNPN, SVGIG (reference sequence). In DNA form, the CDR3 reads TGTGCCTGGGGACAGGGGCCTGAAAAACTGTTTTTT. Amino acid sequence: CAWGQGPEKLFF. The complete variable domain, with remaining parts taken from reference TRBV30 and TRBJ1-4, reads SQTIHQWPATLVQPVGSPLSLECTVEGTSNPNLYWYRQAAGRGLQLLFYSVGIGQISSEVPQNLSASRPQDRQFILSSKKLLLSDSGFYLCAWGQGPEKLFFGSGTQLSVL.

The table lists this clone with a few counts. The rearrangement links TRBV6-5 to TRBJ1-2, with TRBD1 identical over 8 bases. The CDR3 extends over 15 amino acids. J lost 4 bases, V lost 2 bases, and 6 bases had no gene match. Germline lookup yields CDR1 MNHEY and CDR2 SVGAGI. The CDR3 DNA reads TGTGCCAGCAGTTACAGTCAGGGGGCGATCTATGGCTACACCTTC. This codes for CASSYSQGAIYGYTF.

V and J are TRBV7-9 and TRBJ1-1; D gene uncertain. This CDR3 has 9 amino acids. With 11 bases removed from V and 7 bases from J, the gap between germline ends came to 8 bases. Per the germline V gene, CDR1 is SEHNR and CDR2 is FQNEAQ (reference sequence). CDR3 DNA sequence: TGTGCCGCGGGGATTGAAGCTTTCTTT. Protein: CAAGIEAFF.

The chain employs TRBV19 and TRBJ2-1, with 12 bases that match TRBD2. J gave up 8 bases and V 6 bases, and 11 bases lay outside the gene matches. Germline lookup yields CDR1 LNHDA and CDR2 SQIVND (reference sequence). CDR3 length: 16 residues. CDR3 region: CASSDIASGRAYEQFF. CDR3 bases: TGTGCCAGTAGCGACATTGCTAGCGGGAGGGCTTATGAGCAGTTCTTC.

V usage is TRBV9 and J usage is TRBJ2-5, with D perhaps TRBD2 (6 bases). Germline-derived CDR1 and CDR2 are SGDLS and YYNGEE. The CDR3 covers 15 residues. The V and J ends lost 3 bases and 1 base respectively, with 13 bases between them. This chain's CDR3 is CASSDGGRPQETQYF. DNA for the CDR3: TGTGCCAGCAGCGATGGGGGGAGGCCCCAAGAGACCCAGTACTTC.

The rearrangement links TRBV5-1 to TRBJ1-2; D is undetermined. The CDR3 length is 14 residues. Trimming shortened V by 0 bases and J by 2 bases, and 8 bases separated the two germline ends. Germline loops: CDR1 SGHRS, CDR2 YFSETQ. The CDR3 nucleotides read TGCGCCAGCAGCTTGGGCGGTGAGAACTATGGCTACACCTTC. Its translation is CASSLGGENYGYTF.

The V gene is TRBV11-2, the J gene TRBJ1-6, with a tentative D call TRBD1 (5 bases). Germline CDR1 and CDR2: SGHAT and FQNNGV. The CDR3 covers 15 residues. V lost 0 bases, J lost 11 bases, and 14 bases lay in between. The CDR3 DNA is TGTGCCAGCAGCTTAGATATTGGGTTGGGGGCACCCCTCCACTTT. Protein sequence: CASSLDIGLGAPLHF.

The chain is built from TRBV6-1 and TRBJ2-1; TRBD1 might be the D (5 bases). Trimming took 3 bases from V and 0 from J, leaving 9 bases between them. Germline lookup yields CDR1 MNHNS and CDR2 SASEGT. The length of the CDR3 is 15 residues. The CDR3 DNA reads TGTGCCAGCAGTGAGGACAAGAGCTCCTACAATGAGCAGTTCTTC. Translation: CASSEDKSSYNEQFF.

The DNA of the CDR3 is TGTGCCAGCAGCGCCCAGCGGGAGGGCCTGTGGGGCACCGGGGAGCTGTTTTTT. It yields the protein CASSAQREGLWGTGELFF. The chain links TRBV9 to TRBJ2-2, with TRBD2 identical over 10 bases. This CDR3 spans 18 amino acids. With 3 bases clipped from V and 4 bases from J, the junction kept 12 bases outside the gene matches. Germline-derived CDR1 and CDR2 are SGDLS and YYNGEE.

The J gene is TRBJ2-7, the V gene TRBV5-1; 9 bases align to TRBD1. J was trimmed by 6 bases and V by 5 bases; bases with no gene match: 6. The CDR3 is 13 amino acids. The germline V gene has CDR1 SGHRS and CDR2 YFSETQ. For the CDR3, the DNA is TGCGCCAGCAGATGGACAGGGGAGGGCGAGCAGTACTTC. This codes for CASRWTGEGEQYF.

The V call is TRBV5-6, the J call TRBJ2-3; D is possibly TRBD2 (5 bases). CDR1 and CDR2 from the germline V gene are SGHDT and YYEEEE. CDR3 length equals 14 residues. The V end lost 0 bases, the J end lost 6 bases, and 11 bases lay between the germline ends. The CDR3 region is CASSLGTRGDTQYF. For the CDR3, the DNA is TGTGCCAGCAGCTTGGGGACCCGAGGGGATACGCAGTATTTT.

This chain links TRBV19 with TRBJ1-5; 8 bases are a match to TRBD1. V shed 4 bases, J shed 6 bases, and the junction held 14 bases outside the gene matches. Per germline, CDR1 LNHDA and CDR2 SQIVND (reference sequence). The length of the CDR3 is 17 residues. Here the CDR3 reads CASSTGQGERSGQPQHF. CDR3 DNA: TGTGCCAGTAGTACCGGACAGGGAGAACGATCAGGTCAGCCCCAGCATTTT.

The J gene is TRBJ1-2, the V gene TRBV25-1; D is perhaps TRBD1 (6 bases). The CDR3 is 13 amino acids. Germline values: CDR1 MGHDK, CDR2 SYGVNS. The V and J ends lost 5 bases and 7 bases respectively, with 14 bases between them. The CDR3, as DNA: TGTGCCAGCAGTTCCGGCGGGGGGCTTGGCTACACCTTC. Its translation is CASSSGGGLGYTF.

This clone showed up just a few times. The chain is built from TRBV11-2 and TRBJ2-7, with TRBD2 matching 11 bases. The CDR3 sequence is 16 residues long. J lost 3 bases, V lost 2 bases, and 6 bases had no gene match. Germline CDR1 SGHAT, CDR2 FQNNGV. CDR3 DNA sequence: TGTGCCAGCAGCTTAAGTACTAGCGGGGGACACTACGAGCAGTACTTC. Protein sequence: CASSLSTSGGHYEQYF.

The chain couples TRBV5-4 to TRBJ2-5; D gene uncertain. The V gene lost 1 base and the J gene lost 4 bases, with 17 bases spanning the gap. This CDR3 spans 16 amino acids. Germline CDR1 reads SGHNT; CDR2 reads YYREEE (reference sequence). In DNA, the CDR3 is TGTGCCAGCAGCTTGTCGGTCTCTGGGGTCCCAGAGACCCAGTACTTC. This codes for CASSLSVSGVPETQYF.

The chain combines TRBV7-3 with TRBJ2-7; 8 nucleotides line up with TRBD1. Germline trimming cut 5 bases from V and 5 bases from J; bases unmatched to any gene: 11. The length of the CDR3 is 15 residues. Germline lookup yields CDR1 SGHTA and CDR2 FQGTGA. The CDR3 region is CASSPSDRGLHEQYF. CDR3 nucleotides: TGTGCCAGCAGCCCAAGCGACAGGGGTCTCCACGAGCAGTACTTC.